Listed below are T cell receptor beta chains from one sample, sequenced in a study of T-cell memory formation after mild COVID-19. TCRdb itself ran the 5' RACE reads through MiXCR, one entry per CDR3 protein. The sample yields around 90,000 distinct CDR3 sequences, approximately 15% seen once. The sequencing sample was made of PBMCs or a T cell subset sorted from them (not recorded which). All receptors come from a man in his late teens or twenties who had mild COVID-19 (a few samples of this study predate the infection). Cell type and time point are not known. The CDR3 runs from the conserved cysteine through the conserved F or W. D genes are given only for firm matches. Rows may omit the clone size; those that give it use once, few, many or a size class.

d_call,clone_size,v_call,cdr3_length,j_call,cdr3_aa,cdr3_nt
-,few,TRBV4-1,13,TRBJ1-1,CASSHTQNTEAFF,TGCGCCAGCAGCCATACCCAGAACACTGAAGCTTTCTTT
-,-,TRBV6-2/TRBV6-3,14,TRBJ2-3,CATSSREPTDTQYF,TGTGCCACCAGTTCCCGGGAACCCACGGATACGCAGTATTTT
-,few,TRBV27,13,TRBJ1-1,CASSLAGSTEAFF,TGTGCCAGCAGTCTCGCAGGGAGCACTGAAGCTTTCTTT
-,-,TRBV7-6,16,TRBJ2-3,CASSLVARADTDTQYF,TGTGCCAGCAGCTTAGTAGCGCGGGCTGACACAGATACGCAGTATTTT
-,many,TRBV7-2,13,TRBJ1-2,CASSLGVIYGYTF,TGTGCCAGCAGCTTAGGGGTGATCTATGGCTACACCTTC
-,few,TRBV7-9,16,TRBJ1-3,CASSPTDRISGNTIYF,TGTGCCAGCAGCCCAACGGACCGAATCTCTGGAAACACCATATATTTT
TRBD2,-,TRBV20-1,14,TRBJ2-1,CSASDSGGGNEQFF,TGCAGTGCTAGCGATAGCGGGGGGGGTAATGAGCAGTTCTTC
-,-,TRBV28,11,TRBJ1-4,CASSFLEKLFF,TGTGCCAGCAGTTTCCTGGAAAAACTGTTTTTT
TRBD2,few,TRBV29-1,14,TRBJ2-7,CSVGLAGGNDEQYF,TGCAGCGTTGGTCTAGCGGGGGGCAACGACGAGCAGTACTTC
-,few,TRBV4-2,14,TRBJ2-2,CASSGLKNTGELFF,TGTGCCAGCAGCGGGCTCAAAAACACCGGGGAGCTGTTTTTT
TRBD1,-,TRBV4-1,16,TRBJ1-2,CASSQTGTGIGNGYTF,TGCGCCAGCAGCCAAACCGGGACAGGGATCGGTAATGGCTACACCTTC
-,few,TRBV4-1,14,TRBJ1-5,CASSQGISNQPQHF,TGCGCCAGCAGCCAAGGTATTAGCAATCAGCCCCAGCATTTT